Shown below are 28 T cell receptor beta chains from a single sample sequenced in a study of blood T cell repertoires in COVID-19 (dated by TCRdb to 2020 to 2021). The method was the immunoSEQ multiplex PCR assay. TCRdb obtained this table from immuneACCESS and retained in-frame rearrangements with V and J assigned. These tables miss some clones; where compared with another copy, unresolved V genes account for less than half of the shortfall, and the remainder is unexplained. Within this sample are around 620,000 clones, with around 90% of them counted one time only. Jointly, the top ten make up roughly 0.26% of the sample. The sequenced sample was peripheral blood. The receptors originated from a woman aged 18-35 years with acute or convalescent COVID-19.

Comment on this clone: This same CDR3 is encoded by further DNA sequences in the sample. The CDR3 DNA is TGTGCCAGCAGCTTGGCAGGGGCTGGAAACACCATATATTTT. Translated, it gives CASSLAGAGNTIYF. The chain recombines TRBV5-5 with TRBJ1-3; tentative D call: TRBD1 (6 bases). The germline gives CDR1 SGHKS, CDR2 YYEKEE (reference sequence). V dropped 0 bases and J dropped 2 bases, with 6 bases sitting between them. CDR3 size: 14 residues. The full variable domain, in which reference TRBV5-5 and TRBJ1-3 provide the parts outside the CDR3, is DAGVTQSPTHLIKTRGQQVTLRCSPISGHKSVSWYQQVLGQGPQFIFQYYEKEERGRGNFPDRFSARQFPNYSSELNVNALLLGDSALYLCASSLAGAGNTIYFGEGSWLTVV.

This chain uses TRBV6-5 with TRBJ1-1, with 9 bases that match TRBD1. The CDR3 is made up of 14 amino acids. The junction had 5 bases not matched to a gene; V was cut back by 5 bases and J by 4 bases. Germline assignment: CDR1 MNHEY and CDR2 SVGAGI. CDR3 coding DNA: TGTGCCAGCAGTAGGGACAGGGTTATCACTGAAGCTTTCTTT. As protein: CASSRDRVITEAFF.

This rearrangement joins TRBV4-1 to TRBJ2-2; no definite D call. The V gene's germline CDR1 is MGHRA and CDR2 YSYEKL. This CDR3 is 17 amino acids long. The V end lost 4 bases, the J end lost 3 bases, and 18 bases lay between the germline ends. DNA for the CDR3: TGCGCCAGCAGCCTAAGACCCTGGAACAGAGACACCGGGGAGCTGTTTTTT. It is translated as CASSLRPWNRDTGELFF.

This sequence joins TRBV13 and TRBJ2-1; the D gene is possibly TRBD1 (6 bases). The CDR3 covers 15 residues. Between the trimmed V and J ends, which lost 3 bases and 3 bases, there was a span of 12 bases. From germline, CDR1 is PRHDT and CDR2 FYEKMQ (reference sequence). CDR3: CASSFGGSSYNEQFF. The CDR3 bases are TGTGCCAGCAGCTTTGGGGGCAGTAGCTACAATGAGCAGTTCTTC.

The genes are TRBV27 and TRBJ1-1, with 9 bases that match TRBD1. Trimming cost V 10 bases and J 3 bases; bases outside gene matches: 18. The CDR3 extends over 17 amino acids. Per germline, CDR1 MNHEY and CDR2 SMNVEV (reference sequence). Here the CDR3 DNA reads TGTGCCACCGTCCCAGGACAGGGGAATAGTCTCGACACTGAAGCTTTCTTT. This codes for CATVPGQGNSLDTEAFF.

The V and J genes are TRBV27 and TRBJ1-5; D possibly corresponds to TRBD1 (6 bases). V was shortened by 6 bases and J by 0 bases, with 12 bases between the two germline ends. In germline, CDR1 is MNHEY, CDR2 SMNVEV (reference sequence). CDR3 size: 15 residues. Written as DNA, the CDR3 is TGTGCCAGCAGCTCCAGGGGATATAGCAATCAGCCCCAGCATTTT. This encodes CASSSRGYSNQPQHF.

The table lists this clone with many counts. The chain combines TRBV12-3 or TRBV12-4 with TRBJ2-1, with a tentative D call TRBD2 (5 bases). This CDR3 is 12 amino acids long. V lost 6 bases to trimming and J lost 12 bases, with 15 bases between them. CDR3 coding DNA: TGTGCCAGCAGGGGCGACTATAACCGGCAGTTCTTC. Protein sequence: CASRGDYNRQFF.

The rearrangement uses TRBV7-9 and TRBJ2-7; 12 nucleotides align to TRBD1. Germline V gene sequence: CDR1 SEHNR, CDR2 FQNEAQ (reference sequence). This CDR3 spans 18 amino acids. J gave up 3 bases and V 4 bases, and 13 bases lay outside the gene matches. The CDR3 sequence: CASSSTRGRDRGLYEQYF. The CDR3 nucleotides read TGTGCCAGCAGCTCAACGAGGGGTAGGGACAGGGGGCTCTACGAGCAGTACTTC.

CDR3 in amino acids: CASSVRGVSETQYF. Written as DNA, the CDR3 is TGTGCCAGCAGCGTTCGGGGGGTTTCGGAGACCCAGTACTTC. This sequence joins TRBV9 and TRBJ2-5, with 7 bases identical to TRBD2. With V trimmed by 2 bases and J by 5 bases, 6 bases remained unmatched. The CDR3 covers 14 residues. From germline, CDR1 is SGDLS and CDR2 YYNGEE.

The chain uses TRBV28 and TRBJ1-1; 7 nucleotides agree with TRBD1. This CDR3 spans 15 amino acids. The trim removed 6 bases at V and 1 base at J, leaving 8 bases unmatched. The V gene's germline CDR1 is MDHEN and CDR2 SYDVKM. The CDR3 reads CASSPGGAGNTEAFF. DNA for the CDR3: TGTGCCAGCAGCCCAGGGGGAGCGGGGAACACTGAAGCTTTCTTT.

This clone has just one count. The rearrangement joins TRBV6-5 to TRBJ2-5; D may be TRBD2 (6 bases). The germline V gene encodes CDR1 MNHEY and CDR2 SVGAGI. Trimming took 6 bases from V and 2 from J, leaving 16 bases between them. The length of the CDR3 is 15 residues. CDR3 nucleotide sequence: TGTGCCAGCAGACCCATCGGTCGGGGGCAAGAGACCCAGTACTTC. It specifies CASRPIGRGQETQYF.

This clone showed up just a few times. At the DNA level, this CDR3 is encoded by other sequences in the same sample as well. The rearrangement joins TRBV5-4 to TRBJ1-4; D unclear. Between the trimmed V and J ends, which lost 1 base and 4 bases, there was a span of 8 bases. Germline CDR1 reads SGHNT; CDR2 reads YYREEE (reference sequence). The CDR3 totals 14 residues. The DNA of the CDR3 is TGTGCCAGCAGCTTGCCGGGGAATAATGAAAAACTGTTTTTT. Protein product: CASSLPGNNEKLFF.

V and J are TRBV29-1 and TRBJ1-2, with a tentative D call TRBD1 (6 bases). Germline V CDR1 and CDR2: SQVTM, ANQGSEA. The CDR3 is 12 amino acids. The germline V and J ends were trimmed by 6 bases and 5 bases, with 13 bases remaining between them. CDR3 protein: CSVAGQTYGYTF. The CDR3 bases are TGCAGCGTCGCCGGACAGACTTATGGCTACACCTTC. Variable domain in full (rest from reference TRBV29-1 and TRBJ1-2): SAVISQKPSRDICQRGTSLTIQCQVDSQVTMMFWYRQQPGQSLTLIATANQGSEATYESGFVIDKFPISRPNLTFSTLTVSNMSPEDSSIYLCSVAGQTYGYTFGSGTRLTVV.

This chain links TRBV5-1 with TRBJ1-6, with a tentative D call TRBD1 (5 bases). The germline CDR1 and CDR2 sequences are SGHRS and YFSETQ. The V end was cut by 0 bases, the J end by 9 bases, with 10 bases between. The CDR3 consists of 14 residues. This CDR3 reads CASSLAGGGSPLHF. DNA of the CDR3: TGCGCCAGCAGCTTGGCCGGGGGTGGTTCACCCCTCCACTTT.

The chain employs TRBV7-9 and TRBJ2-2, with 8 nucleotides matching TRBD2. The CDR3 sequence is 16 residues long. The trim removed 5 bases at V and 3 bases at J, leaving 8 bases unmatched. Germline assignment: CDR1 SEHNR and CDR2 FQNEAQ (reference sequence). CDR3 in amino acids: CASSVVRGADTGELFF. CDR3 nucleotide sequence: TGTGCCAGCAGCGTGGTGCGGGGGGCAGACACCGGGGAGCTGTTTTTT.

J is TRBJ1-2 and V is TRBV6-5; D possibly corresponds to TRBD1 (5 bases). This CDR3 spans 14 amino acids. The V gene's germline CDR1 is MNHEY and CDR2 SVGAGI. Trimming shortened V by 7 bases and J by 0 bases, and 12 bases separated the two germline ends. As DNA, the CDR3 is TGTGCCAGCACTTCGGGGGTAGCTAACTATGGCTACACCTTC. Amino acids: CASTSGVANYGYTF.

This clone was observed a handful of times. The J gene is TRBJ1-2, the V gene TRBV5-1, with 7 bases identical to TRBD1. CDR1 and CDR2 from the germline V gene are SGHRS and YFSETQ. The CDR3 runs 16 residues. After removal of 1 base from V and 5 bases from J, the junction contained 11 bases not matched to a gene. The CDR3 nucleotides are TGCGCCAGCAGCTTGACAGTCGGGGGACAGACATATGGCTACACCTTC. Translating it yields CASSLTVGGQTYGYTF. Combining the CDR3 with reference TRBV5-1 and TRBJ1-2 gives the whole variable domain KAGVTQTPRYLIKTRGQQVTLSCSPISGHRSVSWYQQTPGQGLQFLFEYFSETQRNKGNFPGRFSGRQFSNSRSEMNVSTLELGDSALYLCASSLTVGGQTYGYTFGSGTRLTVV.

The chain links TRBV15 to TRBJ1-1; tentatively, D is TRBD1 (6 bases). Germline V CDR1 and CDR2: LNHNV, YYDKDF (reference sequence). This CDR3 has 14 amino acids. V shed 7 bases and J shed 5 bases, with 17 bases lying between them. The CDR3 spells CATTLAGVLTEAFF. In DNA form, the CDR3 reads TGTGCCACCACCTTGGCAGGGGTTCTAACTGAAGCTTTCTTT.

This chain joins TRBV7-2 and TRBJ1-1, with 8 positions matching TRBD1. CDR1 is SGHTA, CDR2 FQGNSA, per germline. V trimming: 4 bases; J trimming: 4 bases; junction bases outside the gene matches: 11. The CDR3 has 16 residues. The CDR3, as DNA: TGTGCCAGCAGCTCATATCCCCCAGGGGGCATCACTGAAGCTTTCTTT. Protein product: CASSSYPPGGITEAFF.

The CDR3 reads CASSLGWAMNTEAFF. CDR3 coding DNA: TGTGCCAGCAGCTTGGGATGGGCGATGAACACTGAAGCTTTCTTT. This sequence joins TRBV5-6 and TRBJ1-1; D is undetermined. The CDR3 has 15 amino acids. Trimming cost V 0 bases and J 0 bases, with 9 bases left between them. CDR1 SGHDT and CDR2 YYEEEE come from the germline V gene.

The rearrangement links TRBV12-2 to TRBJ1-1. TRBV12-2 is a pseudogene locus. The CDR3 extends over 13 amino acids. The CDR3 DNA reads as TGTGCAAGTCGCAGGCGGCACGAAAGACGCGCTTTCTTT. It specifies CASRRRHERRAFF.

This clone was recorded once. The CDR3, as DNA: TGTGCCAGCAGCCAAGAGGCCAAAACCACCTACGAGCAGTACTTC. It specifies CASSQEAKTTYEQYF. The J gene is TRBJ2-7, the V gene TRBV14; D is uncertain. The CDR3 consists of 15 residues. V shed 0 bases and J shed 2 bases, with 11 bases lying between them. In germline, CDR1 is SGHDN, CDR2 FVKESK.

This chain connects TRBV7-9 to TRBJ2-5; 9 nucleotides align to TRBD1. The CDR3 spans 14 residues. Trimming took 5 bases from V and 3 from J; bases not matched to a gene: 4. Germline values: CDR1 SEHNR, CDR2 FQNEAQ (reference sequence). Written as DNA, the CDR3 is TGTGCCAGCAGCCCCGGGACAGGGAAAGAGACCCAGTACTTC. Translated: CASSPGTGKETQYF.

The J gene is TRBJ1-1, the V gene TRBV7-9, with 9 bases that match TRBD1. The CDR3 spans 14 residues. Losses at the gene ends were 5 bases for V and 11 bases for J; bases not matched to a gene: 12. The V gene's germline CDR1 is SEHNR and CDR2 FQNEAQ (reference sequence). The CDR3 sequence: CASSLLEGDRAAFF. CDR3 nucleotides: TGTGCCAGCAGCCTCTTGGAGGGGGACAGGGCCGCTTTCTTT.

The chain is built from TRBV4-1 and TRBJ1-3; possible D gene TRBD1, 6 bases. CDR3 length equals 12 residues. Germline V gene sequence: CDR1 MGHRA, CDR2 YSYEKL. The V end was cut by 0 bases, the J end by 10 bases, with 7 bases between. In DNA, the CDR3 is TGCGCCAGCAGCCAAGATCAGGGGACCATATATTTT. Its translation: CASSQDQGTIYF.

This chain uses TRBV19 with TRBJ1-5, with unresolved D. V was cut by 3 bases and J by 0 bases, with 12 bases left in between. The CDR3 is 16 residues long. Germline values: CDR1 LNHDA, CDR2 SQIVND (reference sequence). In nucleotides, the CDR3 is TGTGCCAGTAGTATCGACGGGGTTTATAGCAATCAGCCCCAGCATTTT. As protein: CASSIDGVYSNQPQHF.

In DNA form, the CDR3 reads TGTGCCAGCAGCTCTGCACTCCGGGCCCCGGGGGATGAGCAGTTCTTC. Its translation is CASSSALRAPGDEQFF. The chain joins TRBV5-4 to TRBJ2-1; D possibly corresponds to TRBD2 (6 bases). Per germline, CDR1 SGHNT and CDR2 YYREEE (reference sequence). V was clipped by 3 bases and J by 8 bases, with 21 bases between them. The CDR3 loop spans 16 amino acids.

The V and J genes are TRBV11-2 and TRBJ1-1; D not resolved. V gave up 7 bases and J gave up 0 bases, with 9 bases separating them. CDR3 size: 13 residues. Germline CDR1 SGHAT, CDR2 FQNNGV. CDR3 residues: CASKVGVNTEAFF. CDR3 DNA: TGTGCCAGCAAGGTCGGGGTGAACACTGAAGCTTTCTTT.